This section outlines one TCR beta chain sequence together with its context. Its antigen is currently unknown. The sample is drawn from a study of blood T cells in healthy people across ages. Peripheral blood from each donor was collected in a volume of approximately 10 milliliters. Primed by a sample-barcoded 5' primer and a J-beta primer mix, a second PCR proceeded for 7 to 11 cycles. Every molecule of cDNA carried a tag from a template-switch adaptor with 12 random nucleotides. One entry per CDR3 protein, called by TCRdb with MiXCR from the 5' RACE reads. The table includes roughly 930,000 distinct CDR3 sequences, under 50% detected once. The CDR3 sequence is 13 residues long. Germline-derived CDR1 and CDR2 are GTSNPN and SVGIG (reference sequence). V shed 2 bases and J shed 5 bases, with 13 bases lying between them. Study conclusions and caveats: PBMCs that were unsorted prevented a conclusive naive versus antigen-experienced comparison. Across the age range, TCR beta diversity per million T cells fell in a roughly linear way.

This TCR was sampled from a man younger than 40 in good health. Sequencing was carried out using blood. The chain is built from TRBV30 and TRBJ2-7, with TRBD1 as a possible D gene (6 bases). The CDR3 region is CAWSKQGVNEQYF. Here the CDR3 DNA reads TGTGCCTGGAGTAAACAGGGTGTGAACGAGCAGTACTTC. The full variable domain, rest sourced from reference TRBV30 and TRBJ2-7, is SQTIHQWPATLVQPVGSPLSLECTVEGTSNPNLYWYRQAAGRGLQLLFYSVGIGQISSEVPQNLSASRPQDRQFILSSKKLLLSDSGFYLCAWSKQGVNEQYFGPGTRLTVT.